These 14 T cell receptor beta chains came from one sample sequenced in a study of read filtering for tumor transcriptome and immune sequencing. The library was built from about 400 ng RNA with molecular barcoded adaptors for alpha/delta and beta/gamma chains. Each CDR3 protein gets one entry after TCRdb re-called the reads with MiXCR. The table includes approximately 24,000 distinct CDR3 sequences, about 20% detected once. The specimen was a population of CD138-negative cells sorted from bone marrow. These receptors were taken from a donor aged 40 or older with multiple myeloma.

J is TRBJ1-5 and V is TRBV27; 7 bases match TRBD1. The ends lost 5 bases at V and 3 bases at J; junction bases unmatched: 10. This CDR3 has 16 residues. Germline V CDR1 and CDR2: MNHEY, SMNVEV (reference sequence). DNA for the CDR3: TGTGCCAGCAGTCCACAATCACAGGGGCCCAATCAGCCCCAGCATTTT. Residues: CASSPQSQGPNQPQHF.

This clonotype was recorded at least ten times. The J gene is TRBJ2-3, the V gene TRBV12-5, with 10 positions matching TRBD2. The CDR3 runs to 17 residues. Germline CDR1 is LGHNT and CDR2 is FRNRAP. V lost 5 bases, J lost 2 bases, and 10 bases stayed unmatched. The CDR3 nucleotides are TGTGCTAGTGGTCAGGGGACTAGCGTACTCAACACAGATACGCAGTATTTT. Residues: CASGQGTSVLNTDTQYF. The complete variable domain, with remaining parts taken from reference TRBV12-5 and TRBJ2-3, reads DARVTQTPRHKVTEMGQEVTMRCQPILGHNTVFWYRQTMMQGLELLAYFRNRAPLDDSGMPKDRFSAEMPDATLATLKIQPSEPRDSAVYFCASGQGTSVLNTDTQYFGPGTRLTVL.

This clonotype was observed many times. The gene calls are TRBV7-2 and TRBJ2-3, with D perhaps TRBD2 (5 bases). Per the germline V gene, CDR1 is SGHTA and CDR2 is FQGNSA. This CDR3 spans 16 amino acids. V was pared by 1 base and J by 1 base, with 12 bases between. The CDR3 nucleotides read TGTGCCAGCAGCTTAGTGGGTAGCGTTGGCACAGATACGCAGTATTTT. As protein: CASSLVGSVGTDTQYF.

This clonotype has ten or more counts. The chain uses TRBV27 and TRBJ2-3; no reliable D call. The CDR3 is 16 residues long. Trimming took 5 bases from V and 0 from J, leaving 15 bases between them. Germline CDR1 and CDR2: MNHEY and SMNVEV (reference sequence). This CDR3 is CASSPSLRWSTDTQYF. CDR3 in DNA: TGTGCCAGCAGTCCATCCCTAAGATGGAGCACAGATACGCAGTATTTT.

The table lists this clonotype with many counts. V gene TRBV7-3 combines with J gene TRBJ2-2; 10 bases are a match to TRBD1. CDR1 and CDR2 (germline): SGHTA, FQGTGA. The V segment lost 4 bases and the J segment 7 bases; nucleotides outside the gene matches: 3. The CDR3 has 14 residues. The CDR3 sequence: CASSSTGGGGELFF. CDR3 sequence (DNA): TGTGCCAGCAGCTCGACAGGGGGCGGCGGGGAGCTGTTTTTT.

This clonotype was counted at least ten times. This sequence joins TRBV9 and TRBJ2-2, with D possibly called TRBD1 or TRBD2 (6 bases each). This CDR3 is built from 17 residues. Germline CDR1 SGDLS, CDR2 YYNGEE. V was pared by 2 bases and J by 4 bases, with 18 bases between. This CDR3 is CASSVSSGAIGTGELFF. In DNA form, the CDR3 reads TGTGCCAGCAGCGTGTCGTCGGGGGCAATTGGCACCGGGGAGCTGTTTTTT.

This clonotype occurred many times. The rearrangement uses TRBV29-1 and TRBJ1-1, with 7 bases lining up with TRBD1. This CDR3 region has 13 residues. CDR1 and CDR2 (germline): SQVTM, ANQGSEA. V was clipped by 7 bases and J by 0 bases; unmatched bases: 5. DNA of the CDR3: TGCAGCGGTACACAGGGGATGAACACTGAAGCTTTCTTT. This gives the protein CSGTQGMNTEAFF.

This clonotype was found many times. The CDR3 region is CASSPGLAGVSSYNEQFF. CDR3 DNA: TGTGCCAGCAGCCCCGGACTAGCGGGGGTCAGCTCCTACAATGAGCAGTTCTTC. The V and J genes are TRBV3-1 and TRBJ2-1, with 13 nucleotides matching TRBD2. The CDR3 covers 18 residues. Germline loops: CDR1 LGHDT, CDR2 YNNKEL (reference sequence). Losses at the gene ends were 4 bases for V and 0 bases for J; bases not matched to a gene: 6.

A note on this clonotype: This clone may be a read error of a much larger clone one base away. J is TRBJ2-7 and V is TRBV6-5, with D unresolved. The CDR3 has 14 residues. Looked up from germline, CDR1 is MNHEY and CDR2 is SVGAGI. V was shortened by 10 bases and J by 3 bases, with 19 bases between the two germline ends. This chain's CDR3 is CAIKEFPSFYEQYF. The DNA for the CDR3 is TGTGCCATCAAGGAGTTCCCGAGCTTCTACGAGCAGTACTTC.

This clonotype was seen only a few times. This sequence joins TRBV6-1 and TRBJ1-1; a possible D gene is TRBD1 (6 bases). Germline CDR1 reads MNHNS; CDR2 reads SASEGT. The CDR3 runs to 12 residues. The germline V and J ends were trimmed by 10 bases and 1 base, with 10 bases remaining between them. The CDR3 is CATNRANTEAFF. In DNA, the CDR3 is TGTGCCACCAACAGGGCGAACACTGAAGCTTTCTTT.

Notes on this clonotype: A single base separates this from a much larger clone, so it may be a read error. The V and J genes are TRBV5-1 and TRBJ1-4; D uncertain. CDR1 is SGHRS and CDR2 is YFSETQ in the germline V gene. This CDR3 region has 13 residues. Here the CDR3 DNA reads TGCACCAGCAGACTCGCGATGAATGAAAAACTGTTTTTT. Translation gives CTSRLAMNEKLFF.

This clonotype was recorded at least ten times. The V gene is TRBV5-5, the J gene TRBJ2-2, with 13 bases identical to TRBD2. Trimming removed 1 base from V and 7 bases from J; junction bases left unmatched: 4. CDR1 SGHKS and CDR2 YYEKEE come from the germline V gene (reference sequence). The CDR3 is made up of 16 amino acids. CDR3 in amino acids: CASSLRLAGGHGELFF. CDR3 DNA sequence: TGTGCCAGCAGCTTGCGACTAGCGGGGGGCCACGGGGAGCTGTTTTTT.

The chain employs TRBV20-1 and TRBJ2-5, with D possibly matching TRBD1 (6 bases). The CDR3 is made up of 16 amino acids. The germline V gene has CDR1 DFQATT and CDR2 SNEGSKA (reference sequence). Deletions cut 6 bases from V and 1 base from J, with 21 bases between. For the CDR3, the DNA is TGCAGTGCAGCAGAGTGGGGGCCCGAATTCCAAGAGACCCAGTACTTC. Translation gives CSAAEWGPEFQETQYF.

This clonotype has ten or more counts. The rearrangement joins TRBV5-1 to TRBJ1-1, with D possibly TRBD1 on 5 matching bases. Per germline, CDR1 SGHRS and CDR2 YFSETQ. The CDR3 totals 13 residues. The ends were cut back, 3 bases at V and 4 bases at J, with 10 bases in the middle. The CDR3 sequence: CASSSFRGTEAFF. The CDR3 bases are TGCGCCAGCAGCTCTTTTAGGGGCACTGAAGCTTTCTTT.